The T cell receptor beta chain under discussion was sequenced for a study of T-cell reconstitution after alpha-beta-depleted transplantation in children. The V gene lost 6 bases and the J gene lost 5 bases, with 13 bases spanning the gap. In germline, CDR1 is DFQATT, CDR2 SNEGSKA (reference sequence). The CDR3 spans 13 residues. This clonotype was detected ten times or more. TCRbeta library preparation incorporated unique molecular identifiers. TCRdb independently ran MiXCR on the PCR reads; one entry per CDR3 protein. Of some 280,000 distinct CDR3 sequences in the sample, 9.9% are singletons; the top ten hold 10%.

The chain carries TRBV20-1 and TRBJ1-4, with unresolved D. Material: PBMCs from the stem cell graft donor, obtained from the stem cell graft. This clonotype was obtained from a human donor who donated a stem cell graft to a child with SCID. In DNA, the CDR3 is TGCAGTGCAAGTACACAGAAAAATGAAAAACTGTTTTTT. This translates into CSASTQKNEKLFF.